The 10 T cell receptor beta chains below come from one sample, sequenced in a study of cytomegalovirus exposure and HLA in healthy donors. This PCR relied on a set of 60 Vbeta primers and 13 Jbeta primers. Libraries were prepared by immunoSEQ multiplex PCR; TCRdb keeps only in-frame clonotypes and omits some of them. The sample contains roughly 100,000 clones, 65% to 80% of which appear only once. The material sequenced was PBMCs. These receptors originate from a woman aged 45-65 years in good health and CMV-seropositive.

The V call is TRBV5-1, the J call TRBJ1-1; 8 bases agree with TRBD1. Losses at the gene ends were 4 bases for V and 0 bases for J; bases not matched to a gene: 8. Germline V gene sequence: CDR1 SGHRS, CDR2 YFSETQ. The length of the CDR3 is 16 residues. For the CDR3, the DNA is TGCGCCAGCAGCCGTGCGACAGGGGTTATGAACACTGAAGCTTTCTTT. It is translated as CASSRATGVMNTEAFF.

This clone was detected many times. CDR3 loop: CASSLTPGGSDVNTIYF. CDR3 DNA: TGTGCCAGCAGCCTTACCCCCGGAGGGAGCGACGTTAACACCATATATTTT. This sequence joins TRBV27 and TRBJ1-3; D gene unclear. The germline CDR1 and CDR2 sequences are MNHEY and SMNVEV (reference sequence). V gave up 6 bases and J gave up 7 bases, with 25 bases separating them. The CDR3 covers 17 residues.

Concerning this clone itself: At one end, the junction sequence differs from germline, possibly due to a read error. J is TRBJ2-7 and V is TRBV7-9; a weak D match, TRBD1 (6 bases). CDR3 length equals 17 residues. Germline V gene lookup returns CDR1 SEHNR and CDR2 FQNEAQ (reference sequence). The CDR3 DNA reads as TGTTCCAGCAGCTTTAGCAGCAAATCGACAGGCTCCTACGAGCAGTACTTC. Its protein product is CSSSFSSKSTGSYEQYF.

The chain recombines TRBV5-1 with TRBJ1-5; 8 bases align to TRBD1. V trimming: 0 bases; J trimming: 3 bases; junction bases outside the gene matches: 5. This CDR3 contains 16 residues. The germline CDR1 and CDR2 sequences are SGHRS and YFSETQ. For the CDR3, the DNA is TGCGCCAGCAGCTTGGACGGGACAGGATACAATCAGCCCCAGCATTTT. Protein product: CASSLDGTGYNQPQHF.

This clone has more than one count but fewer than ten. The rearrangement joins TRBV4-3 to TRBJ2-2; D gene unclear. The V end lost 2 bases, the J end lost 3 bases, and 16 bases lay between the germline ends. The CDR3 contains 17 residues. Germline V gene data show CDR1 as LGHNA and CDR2 as YSLEER. CDR3 in DNA: TGCGCCAGCAGCCAATCAAGAGTTAGAATCGACACCGGGGAGCTGTTTTTT. Protein product: CASSQSRVRIDTGELFF.

J is TRBJ2-2 and V is TRBV7-8, with TRBD1 matching 11 bases. With V trimmed by 5 bases and J by 6 bases, 11 bases remained unmatched. Germline CDR1 reads SGHVS; CDR2 reads FQNEAQ. This CDR3 region has 17 residues. The CDR3 DNA is TGTGCCAGCAGCAGCGGGACAGGGGGGCAAGGGGCCGGGGAGCTGTTTTTT. As protein: CASSSGTGGQGAGELFF.

This chain uses TRBV30 with TRBJ2-5; TRBD2 aligns across 9 bases. With 0 bases clipped from V and 12 bases from J, the junction kept 8 bases outside the gene matches. This CDR3 is 13 amino acids long. The germline V gene has CDR1 GTSNPN and CDR2 SVGIG (reference sequence). The CDR3, as DNA: TGTGCCTGGAGTGTAGGGGGGGTAGCGGGGGAGTACTTC. It translates to CAWSVGGVAGEYF.

This chain uses TRBV27 with TRBJ2-7; tentative D call: TRBD1 (6 bases). Trimming pared 5 bases from V and 0 bases from J, leaving 14 bases between. CDR3 size: 15 residues. Germline V gene sequence: CDR1 MNHEY, CDR2 SMNVEV (reference sequence). For the CDR3, the DNA is TGTGCCAGCAGTCTCCGACAGGAAAGCTCCTACGAGCAGTACTTC. It specifies CASSLRQESSYEQYF.

The gene calls are TRBV28 and TRBJ2-3; TRBD2 might be the D (6 bases). The CDR3 extends over 15 amino acids. In germline, CDR1 is MDHEN, CDR2 SYDVKM. V was pared by 5 bases and J by 1 base, with 13 bases between. The DNA for the CDR3 is TGTGCCAGCAGTCTTCGCGGCGGGGGCACAGATACGCAGTATTTT. Translation gives CASSLRGGGTDTQYF.

The V and J genes are TRBV6-4 and TRBJ2-2; perhaps TRBD1 as D (6 bases). V was trimmed by 8 bases and J by 2 bases, leaving 9 bases between them. Germline assignment: CDR1 MRHNA and CDR2 SNTAGT. The CDR3 sequence is 13 residues long. CDR3 loop: CASRDTNTGELFF. CDR3 coding DNA: TGTGCCAGCCGGGACACTAACACCGGGGAGCTGTTTTTT.